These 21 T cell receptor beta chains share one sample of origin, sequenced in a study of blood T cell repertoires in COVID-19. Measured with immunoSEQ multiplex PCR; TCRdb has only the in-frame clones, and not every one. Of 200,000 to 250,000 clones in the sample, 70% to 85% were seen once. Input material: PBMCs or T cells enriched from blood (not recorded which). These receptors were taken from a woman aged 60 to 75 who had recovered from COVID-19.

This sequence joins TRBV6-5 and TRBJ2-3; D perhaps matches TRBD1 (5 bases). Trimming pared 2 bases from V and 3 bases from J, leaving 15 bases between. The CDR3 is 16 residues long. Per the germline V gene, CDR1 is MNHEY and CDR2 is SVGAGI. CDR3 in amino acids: CASSYGALRGTDTQYF. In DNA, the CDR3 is TGTGCCAGCAGTTACGGGGCGCTTAGGGGTACAGATACGCAGTATTTT.

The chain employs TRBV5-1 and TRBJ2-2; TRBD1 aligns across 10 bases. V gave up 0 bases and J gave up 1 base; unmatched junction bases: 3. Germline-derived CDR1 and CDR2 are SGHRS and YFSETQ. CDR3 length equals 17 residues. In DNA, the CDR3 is TGCGCCAGCAGCTTGGCCCGGGACAGGGGGAACACCGGGGAGCTGTTTTTT. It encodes CASSLARDRGNTGELFF.

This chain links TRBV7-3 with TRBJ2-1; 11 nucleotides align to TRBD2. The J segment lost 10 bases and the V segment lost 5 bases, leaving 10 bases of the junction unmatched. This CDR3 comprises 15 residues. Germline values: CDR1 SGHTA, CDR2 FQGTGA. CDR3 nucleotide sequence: TGTGCCAGCAGCCCCTCAGGACTAGCGGGTACCGAGCAGTTCTTC. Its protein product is CASSPSGLAGTEQFF.

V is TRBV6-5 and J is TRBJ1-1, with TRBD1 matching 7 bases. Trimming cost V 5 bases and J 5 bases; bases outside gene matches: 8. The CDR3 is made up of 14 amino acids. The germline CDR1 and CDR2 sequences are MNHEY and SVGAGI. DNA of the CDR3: TGTGCCAGCAGTCCTACAGGGGTGAGAACTGAAGCTTTCTTT. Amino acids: CASSPTGVRTEAFF.

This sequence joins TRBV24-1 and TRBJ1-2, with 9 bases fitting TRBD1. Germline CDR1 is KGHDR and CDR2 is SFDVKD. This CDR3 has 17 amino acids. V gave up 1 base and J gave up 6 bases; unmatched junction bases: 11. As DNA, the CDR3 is TGTGCCACCAGTGATTTCGAAGGGACAGGGATGTTAGATGGCTACACCTTC. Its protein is CATSDFEGTGMLDGYTF.

The CDR3 region has the DNA TGTGCCAGCAGCCAAGTCGGAGGGATCACTGAAGCTTTCTTT. Encoded protein: CASSQVGGITEAFF. The chain carries TRBV4-2 and TRBJ1-1; D is undetermined. Trimming stripped 1 base from V and 4 bases from J, with 10 bases between. The CDR3 covers 14 residues. Germline CDR1 LGHNA, CDR2 YNFKEQ.

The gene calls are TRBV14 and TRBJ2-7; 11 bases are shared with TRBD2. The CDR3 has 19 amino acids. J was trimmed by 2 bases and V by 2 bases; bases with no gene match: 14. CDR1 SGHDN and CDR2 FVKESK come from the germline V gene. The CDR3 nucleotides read TGTGCCAGCAGCCAACGCCTTGTAGCGGGAGGGCCTAGGCCCTACGAGCAGTACTTC. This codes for CASSQRLVAGGPRPYEQYF.

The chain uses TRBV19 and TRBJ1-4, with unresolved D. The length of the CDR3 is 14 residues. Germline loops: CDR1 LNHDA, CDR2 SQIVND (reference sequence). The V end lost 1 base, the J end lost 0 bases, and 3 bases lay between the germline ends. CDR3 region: CASSIVATNEKLFF. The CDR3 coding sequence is TGTGCCAGTAGTATAGTCGCAACTAATGAAAAACTGTTTTTT. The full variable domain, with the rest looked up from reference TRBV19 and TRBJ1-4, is DGGITQSPKYLFRKEGQNVTLSCEQNLNHDAMYWYRQDPGQGLRLIYYSQIVNDFQKGDIAEGYSVSREKKESFPLTVTSAQKNPTAFYLCASSIVATNEKLFFGSGTQLSVL.

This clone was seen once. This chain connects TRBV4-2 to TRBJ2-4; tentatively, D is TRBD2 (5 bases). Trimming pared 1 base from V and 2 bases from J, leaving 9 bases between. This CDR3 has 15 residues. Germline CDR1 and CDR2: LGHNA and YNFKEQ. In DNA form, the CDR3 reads TGTGCCAGCAGCCAAGTCACGGGGACCAAAAACATTCAGTACTTC. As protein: CASSQVTGTKNIQYF.

CDR3 residues: CASSLTGGWTEAFF. The CDR3 region has the DNA TGTGCCAGCAGCCTGACAGGGGGCTGGACTGAAGCTTTCTTT. This chain connects TRBV6-2 or TRBV6-3 to TRBJ1-1; 10 bases map to TRBD1. Trimming removed 6 bases from V and 5 bases from J; junction bases left unmatched: 6. Germline CDR1 is MNHEY and CDR2 is SVGEGT. This CDR3 region has 14 residues.

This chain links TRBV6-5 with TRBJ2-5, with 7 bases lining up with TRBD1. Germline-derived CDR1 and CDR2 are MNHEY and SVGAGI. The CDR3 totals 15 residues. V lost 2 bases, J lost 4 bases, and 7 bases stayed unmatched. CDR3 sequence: CASSYGQAGGETQYF. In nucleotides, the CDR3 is TGTGCCAGCAGTTACGGACAGGCCGGAGGAGAGACCCAGTACTTC.

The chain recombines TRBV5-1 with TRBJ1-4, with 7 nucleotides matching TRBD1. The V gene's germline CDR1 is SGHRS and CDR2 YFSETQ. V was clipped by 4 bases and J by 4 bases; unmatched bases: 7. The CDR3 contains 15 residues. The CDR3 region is CASSPTGQSNEKLFF. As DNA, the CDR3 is TGCGCCAGCAGCCCAACGGGACAGAGTAATGAAAAACTGTTTTTT.

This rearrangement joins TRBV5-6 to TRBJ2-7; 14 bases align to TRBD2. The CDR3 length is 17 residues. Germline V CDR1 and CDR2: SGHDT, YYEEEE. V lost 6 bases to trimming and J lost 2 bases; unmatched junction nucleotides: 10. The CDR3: CASIRRLAGGLPYEQYF. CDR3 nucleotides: TGTGCCAGCATCAGAAGACTAGCGGGAGGGCTTCCCTACGAGCAGTACTTC.

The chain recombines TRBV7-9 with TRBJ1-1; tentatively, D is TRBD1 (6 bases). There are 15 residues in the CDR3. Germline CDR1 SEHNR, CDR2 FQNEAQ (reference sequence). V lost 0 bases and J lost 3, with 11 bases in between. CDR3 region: CASSLAQGPDTEAFF. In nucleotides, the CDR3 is TGTGCCAGCAGCTTAGCTCAGGGGCCGGACACTGAAGCTTTCTTT.

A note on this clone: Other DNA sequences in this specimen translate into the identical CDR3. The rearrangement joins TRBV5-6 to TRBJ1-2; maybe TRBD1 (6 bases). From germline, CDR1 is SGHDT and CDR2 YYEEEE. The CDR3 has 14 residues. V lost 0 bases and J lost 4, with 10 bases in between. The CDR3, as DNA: TGTGCCAGCAGCTTGGAAGGCAGGGGCTATGGCTACACCTTC. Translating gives CASSLEGRGYGYTF.

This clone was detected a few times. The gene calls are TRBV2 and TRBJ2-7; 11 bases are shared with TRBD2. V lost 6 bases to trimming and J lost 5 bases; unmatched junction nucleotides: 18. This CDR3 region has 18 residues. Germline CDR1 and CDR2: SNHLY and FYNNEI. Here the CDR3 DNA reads TGTGCCAGCAGGGATCGGTGGGTTACTAGCGGGAGCTTCCACGAGCAGTACTTC. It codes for CASRDRWVTSGSFHEQYF.

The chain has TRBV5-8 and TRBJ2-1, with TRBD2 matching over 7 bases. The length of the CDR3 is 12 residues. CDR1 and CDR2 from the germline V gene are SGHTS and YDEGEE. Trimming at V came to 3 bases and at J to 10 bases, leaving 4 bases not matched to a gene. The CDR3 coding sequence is TGTGCCAGCAGCTACGGGGGGTCCGAGCAGTTCTTC. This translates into CASSYGGSEQFF.

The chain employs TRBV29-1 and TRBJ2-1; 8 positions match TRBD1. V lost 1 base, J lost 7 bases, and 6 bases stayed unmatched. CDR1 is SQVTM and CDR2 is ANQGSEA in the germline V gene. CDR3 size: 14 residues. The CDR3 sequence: CSVEGTGNQNEQFF. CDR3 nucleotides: TGCAGCGTTGAAGGGACAGGGAATCAGAATGAGCAGTTCTTC.

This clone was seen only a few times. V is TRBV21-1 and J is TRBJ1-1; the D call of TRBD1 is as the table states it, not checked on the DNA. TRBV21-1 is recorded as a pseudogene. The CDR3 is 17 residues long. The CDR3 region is CASSIYRGRDTPTEAFF. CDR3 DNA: TGTGCCAGCTCTATCTACAGGGGCCGGGACACCCCCACTGAAGCTTTCTTT.

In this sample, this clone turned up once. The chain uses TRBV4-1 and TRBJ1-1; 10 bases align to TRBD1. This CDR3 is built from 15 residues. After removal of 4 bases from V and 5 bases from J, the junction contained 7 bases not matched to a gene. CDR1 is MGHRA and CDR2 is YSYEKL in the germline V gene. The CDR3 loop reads CASSLRQGARTEAFF. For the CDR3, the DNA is TGCGCCAGCAGCCTCCGACAGGGGGCGCGTACTGAAGCTTTCTTT.

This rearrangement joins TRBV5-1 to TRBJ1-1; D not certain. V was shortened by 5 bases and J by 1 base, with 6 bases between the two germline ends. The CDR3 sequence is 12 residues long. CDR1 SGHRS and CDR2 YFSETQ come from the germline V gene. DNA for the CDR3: TGCGCCAGCAGACCGGGGAACACTGAAGCTTTCTTT. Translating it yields CASRPGNTEAFF.